These 8 T cell receptor beta chains came from one sample sequenced in a study of blood T cell repertoires in COVID-19. The protocol was immunoSEQ multiplex PCR, while the TCRdb copy is restricted to in-frame clones and leaves out a portion. The table lists 250,000 or so clones, 80% to 90% of them singletons. Sequenced: PBMCs or T cells enriched from blood (not recorded which). These TCRs come from a woman in her forties who had been exposed to COVID-19.

V usage is TRBV7-9 and J usage is TRBJ2-5, with D maybe TRBD2 (5 bases). Trimming took off 1 base at V and 2 bases at J, with 8 bases between the two ends. This CDR3 contains 14 residues. Germline V CDR1 and CDR2: SEHNR, FQNEAQ (reference sequence). As DNA, the CDR3 is TGTGCCAGCAGCTTAGATGGGAGTCAAGAGACCCAGTACTTC. The encoded protein is CASSLDGSQETQYF.

The chain uses TRBV28 and TRBJ2-2; 11 bases fit TRBD1. The germline V gene encodes CDR1 MDHEN and CDR2 SYDVKM. The CDR3 runs to 15 residues. Germline trimming cut 4 bases from V and 6 bases from J; bases unmatched to any gene: 4. The CDR3 reads CASSSGQGDAGELFF. CDR3 in DNA: TGTGCCAGCAGTTCGGGACAGGGGGACGCCGGGGAGCTGTTTTTT.

This chain uses TRBV6-5 with TRBJ2-7; D gene uncertain. This CDR3 comprises 12 residues. CDR1 is MNHEY, CDR2 SVGAGI, per germline. The V end was cut by 6 bases, the J end by 2 bases, with 8 bases between. DNA of the CDR3: TGTGCCAGCAGCTCCCAGGCCTACGAGCAGTACTTC. It yields the protein CASSSQAYEQYF.

The count of this clone is one. The genes are TRBV7-2 and TRBJ1-3, with D possibly being TRBD1 (6 bases). The CDR3 is made up of 16 amino acids. Germline V gene sequence: CDR1 SGHTA, CDR2 FQGNSA. Between the trimmed V and J ends, which lost 5 bases and 3 bases, there was a span of 17 bases. The CDR3, as DNA: TGTGCCAGCAGCCTAGTAGGGGGGGCGATTGGAAACACCATATATTTT. It translates to CASSLVGGAIGNTIYF.

V usage is TRBV6-5 and J usage is TRBJ2-5, with 7 nucleotides matching TRBD2. CDR3 size: 16 residues. With 2 bases clipped from V and 5 bases from J, the junction kept 11 bases outside the gene matches. Per the germline V gene, CDR1 is MNHEY and CDR2 is SVGAGI. Here the CDR3 DNA reads TGTGCCAGCAGTTACGGCGGGAGCACCCTAGGGGAGACCCAGTACTTC. Translation gives CASSYGGSTLGETQYF.

This clone has a handful of counts. V gene TRBV18 combines with J gene TRBJ1-2, with 7 bases matching TRBD1. Germline CDR1 and CDR2: KGHSH and LQKENI. This CDR3 is 14 amino acids long. V trimming: 3 bases; J trimming: 5 bases; junction bases outside the gene matches: 6. CDR3 nucleotide sequence: TGTGCCAGCTCACCCAGGGACAGCCTTTATGGCTACACCTTC. Its protein product is CASSPRDSLYGYTF.

This chain joins TRBV12-5 and TRBJ2-3; tentative D call: TRBD1 (6 bases). V lost 6 bases to trimming and J lost 3 bases, with 16 bases between them. The CDR3 spans 15 residues. Germline V gene sequence: CDR1 LGHNT, CDR2 FRNRAP. Written as DNA, the CDR3 is TGTGCTAGTGGAATATTTACAGGGACGACAGATACGCAGTATTTT. Translated, it gives CASGIFTGTTDTQYF.

This rearrangement joins TRBV19 to TRBJ2-5; TRBD1 agrees at 7 bases. The CDR3 is made up of 17 amino acids. J lost 8 bases, V lost 0 bases, and 15 bases had no gene match. Germline CDR1 and CDR2: LNHDA and SQIVND (reference sequence). CDR3 DNA sequence: TGTGCCAGTAGTATAGAAGGGACAGTCAGTAATAGAGGCACCCAGTACTTC. Its protein product is CASSIEGTVSNRGTQYF. The full variable domain, completed using reference TRBV19 and TRBJ2-5, is DGGITQSPKYLFRKEGQNVTLSCEQNLNHDAMYWYRQDPGQGLRLIYYSQIVNDFQKGDIAEGYSVSREKKESFPLTVTSAQKNPTAFYLCASSIEGTVSNRGTQYFGPGTRLLVL.